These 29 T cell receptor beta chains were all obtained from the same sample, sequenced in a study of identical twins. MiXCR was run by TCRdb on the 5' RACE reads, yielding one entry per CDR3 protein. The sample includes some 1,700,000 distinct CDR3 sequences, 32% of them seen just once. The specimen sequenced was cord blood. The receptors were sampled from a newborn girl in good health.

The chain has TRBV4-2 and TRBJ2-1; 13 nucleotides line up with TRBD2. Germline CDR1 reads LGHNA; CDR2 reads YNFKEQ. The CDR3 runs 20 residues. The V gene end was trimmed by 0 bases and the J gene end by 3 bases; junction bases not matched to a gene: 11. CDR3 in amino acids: CASSQEGPGTSGTFYNEQFF. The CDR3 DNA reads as TGTGCCAGCAGCCAAGAGGGGCCCGGGACTAGCGGGACATTCTACAATGAGCAGTTCTTC.

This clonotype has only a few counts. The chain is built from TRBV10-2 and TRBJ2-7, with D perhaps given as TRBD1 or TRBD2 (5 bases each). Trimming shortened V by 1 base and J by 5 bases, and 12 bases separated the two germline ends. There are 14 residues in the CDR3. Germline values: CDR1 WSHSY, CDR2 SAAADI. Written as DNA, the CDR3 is TGCGCCAGCAGTGAGTTGGGACCCAACCACGAGCAGTACTTC. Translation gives CASSELGPNHEQYF.

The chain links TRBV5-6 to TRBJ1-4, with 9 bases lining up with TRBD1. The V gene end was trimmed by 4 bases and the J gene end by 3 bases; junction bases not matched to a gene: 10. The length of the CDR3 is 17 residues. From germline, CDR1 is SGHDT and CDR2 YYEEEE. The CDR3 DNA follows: TGTGCCAGCAGCCAAAGACAGGGGGTCTTGGCTAATGAAAAACTGTTTTTT. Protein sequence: CASSQRQGVLANEKLFF.

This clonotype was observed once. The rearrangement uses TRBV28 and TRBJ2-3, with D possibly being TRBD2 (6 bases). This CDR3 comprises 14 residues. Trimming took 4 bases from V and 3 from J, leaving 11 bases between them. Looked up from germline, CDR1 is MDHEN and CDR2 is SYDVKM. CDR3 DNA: TGTGCCAGCAGTTGGTCAAGCGGGACAGATACGCAGTATTTT. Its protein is CASSWSSGTDTQYF. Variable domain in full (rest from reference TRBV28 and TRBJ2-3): DVKVTQSSRYLVKRTGEKVFLECVQDMDHENMFWYRQDPGLGLRLIYFSYDVKMKEKGDIPEGYSVSREKKERFSLILESASTNQTSMYLCASSWSSGTDTQYFGPGTRLTVL.

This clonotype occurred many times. CDR3 bases: TGCAGCGCCGTTTCGTTGGACGGCAACTATGGCTACACCTTC. Translating it yields CSAVSLDGNYGYTF. This rearrangement joins TRBV29-1 to TRBJ1-2; no clear D gene. Trimming left V 7 bases short and J 2 bases short, with 17 bases between. The CDR3 has 14 residues. Looked up from germline, CDR1 is SQVTM and CDR2 is ANQGSEA.

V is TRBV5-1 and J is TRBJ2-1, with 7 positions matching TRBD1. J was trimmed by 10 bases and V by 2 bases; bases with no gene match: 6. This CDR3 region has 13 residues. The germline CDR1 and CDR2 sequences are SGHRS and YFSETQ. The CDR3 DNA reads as TGCGCCAGCAGCTTTATACAGGGGATAGAGCAGTTCTTC. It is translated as CASSFIQGIEQFF.

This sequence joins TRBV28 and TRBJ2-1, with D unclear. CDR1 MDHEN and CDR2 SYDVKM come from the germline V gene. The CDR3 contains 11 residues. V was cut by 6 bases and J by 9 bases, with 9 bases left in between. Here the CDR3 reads CASSPMREQFF. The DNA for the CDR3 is TGTGCCAGCAGCCCCATGCGTGAGCAGTTCTTC. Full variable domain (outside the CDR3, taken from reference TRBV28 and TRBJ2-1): DVKVTQSSRYLVKRTGEKVFLECVQDMDHENMFWYRQDPGLGLRLIYFSYDVKMKEKGDIPEGYSVSREKKERFSLILESASTNQTSMYLCASSPMREQFFGPGTRLTVL.

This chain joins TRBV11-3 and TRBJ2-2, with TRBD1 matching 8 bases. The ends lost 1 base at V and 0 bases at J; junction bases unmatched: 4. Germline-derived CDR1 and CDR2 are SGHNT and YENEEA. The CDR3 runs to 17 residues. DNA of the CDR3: TGTGCCAGCAGCTTAGGGGACAGGTTTACGAACACCGGGGAGCTGTTTTTT. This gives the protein CASSLGDRFTNTGELFF.

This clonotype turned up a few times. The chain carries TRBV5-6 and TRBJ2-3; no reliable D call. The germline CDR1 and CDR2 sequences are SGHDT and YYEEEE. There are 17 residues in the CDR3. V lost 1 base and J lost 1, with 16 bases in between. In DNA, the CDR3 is TGTGCCAGCAGCTTGTGGTCTATTCTCCGGCGCACAGATACGCAGTATTTT. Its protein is CASSLWSILRRTDTQYF.

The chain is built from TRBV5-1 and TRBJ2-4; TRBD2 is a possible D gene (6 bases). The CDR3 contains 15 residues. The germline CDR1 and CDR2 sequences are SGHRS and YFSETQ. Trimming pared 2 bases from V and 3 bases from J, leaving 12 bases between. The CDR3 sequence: CASSLSGHDKNIQYF. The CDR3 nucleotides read TGCGCCAGCAGCTTAAGCGGGCACGACAAAAACATTCAGTACTTC.

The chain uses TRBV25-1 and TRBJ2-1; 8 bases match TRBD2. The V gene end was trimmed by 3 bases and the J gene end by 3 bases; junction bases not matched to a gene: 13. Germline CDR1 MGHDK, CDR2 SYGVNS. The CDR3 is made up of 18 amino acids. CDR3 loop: CASSESGAAGAVYNEQFF. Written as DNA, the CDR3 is TGTGCCAGCAGTGAGTCGGGTGCAGCGGGAGCTGTCTACAATGAGCAGTTCTTC. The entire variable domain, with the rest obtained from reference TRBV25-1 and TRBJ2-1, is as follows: EADIYQTPRYLVIGTGKKITLECSQTMGHDKMYWYQQDPGMELHLIHYSYGVNSTEKGDLSSESTVSRIRTEHFPLTLESARPSHTSQYLCASSESGAAGAVYNEQFFGPGTRLTVL.

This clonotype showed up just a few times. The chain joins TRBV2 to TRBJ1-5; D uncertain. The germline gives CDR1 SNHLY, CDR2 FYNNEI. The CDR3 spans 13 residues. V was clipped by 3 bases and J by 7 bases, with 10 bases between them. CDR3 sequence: CASSEVRRQPQHF. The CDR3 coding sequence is TGTGCCAGCAGTGAGGTCAGGAGGCAGCCCCAGCATTTT.

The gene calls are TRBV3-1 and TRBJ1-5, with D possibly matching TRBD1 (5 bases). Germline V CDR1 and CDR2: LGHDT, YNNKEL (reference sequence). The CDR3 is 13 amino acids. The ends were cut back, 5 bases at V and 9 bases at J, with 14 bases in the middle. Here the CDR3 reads CASSDQGGGPQHF. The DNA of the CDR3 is TGTGCCAGCAGCGACCAGGGCGGGGGGCCCCAGCATTTT.

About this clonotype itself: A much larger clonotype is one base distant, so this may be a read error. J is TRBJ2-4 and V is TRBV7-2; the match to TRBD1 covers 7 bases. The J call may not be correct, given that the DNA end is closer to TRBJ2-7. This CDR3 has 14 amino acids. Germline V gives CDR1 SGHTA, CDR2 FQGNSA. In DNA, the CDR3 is TGTGCCAGGAGCCCACAGGGGCAAGCCTACGAGCAGTACTTC. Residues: CARSPQGQAYEQYF.

CDR3 residues: CASSPGPGGLNEQFF. The CDR3 nucleotides read TGTGCCAGCAGCCCGGGACCCGGGGGGCTTAATGAGCAGTTCTTC. The rearrangement uses TRBV5-4 and TRBJ2-1; D may be TRBD2 (7 bases). Trimming pared 4 bases from V and 7 bases from J, leaving 18 bases between. Per germline, CDR1 SGHNT and CDR2 YYREEE (reference sequence). This CDR3 is 15 amino acids long.

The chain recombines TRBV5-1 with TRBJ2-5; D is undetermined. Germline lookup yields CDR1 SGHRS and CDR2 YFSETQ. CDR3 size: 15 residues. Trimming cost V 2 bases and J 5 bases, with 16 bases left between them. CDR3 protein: CASSFGSGPQETQYF. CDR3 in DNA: TGCGCCAGCAGCTTTGGGTCAGGCCCCCAGGAGACCCAGTACTTC.

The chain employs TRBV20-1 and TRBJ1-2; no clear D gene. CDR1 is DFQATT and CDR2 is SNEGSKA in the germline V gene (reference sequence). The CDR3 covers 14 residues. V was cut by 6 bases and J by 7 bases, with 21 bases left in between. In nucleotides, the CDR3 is TGCAGTGCCGTGGAACACGTCCAAGAGAGTGGCTACACCTTC. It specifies CSAVEHVQESGYTF.

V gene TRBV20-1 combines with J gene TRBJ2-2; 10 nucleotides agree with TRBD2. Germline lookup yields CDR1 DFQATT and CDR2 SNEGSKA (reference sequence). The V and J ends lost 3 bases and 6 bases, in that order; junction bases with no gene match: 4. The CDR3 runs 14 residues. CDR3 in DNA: TGCAGTGCTAGGGCTAGCGGGGGTCCCGGGGAGCTGTTTTTT. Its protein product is CSARASGGPGELFF.

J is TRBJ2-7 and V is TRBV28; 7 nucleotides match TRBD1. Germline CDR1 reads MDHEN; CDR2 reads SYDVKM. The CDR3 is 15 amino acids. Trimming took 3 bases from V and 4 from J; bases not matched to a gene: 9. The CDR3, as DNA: TGTGCCAGCAGTTTGTACAGGGGCGGTATTTACGAGCAGTACTTC. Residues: CASSLYRGGIYEQYF.

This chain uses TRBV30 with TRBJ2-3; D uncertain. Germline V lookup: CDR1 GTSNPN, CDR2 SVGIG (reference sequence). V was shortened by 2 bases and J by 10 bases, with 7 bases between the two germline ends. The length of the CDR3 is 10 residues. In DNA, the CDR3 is TGTGCCTGGAGTAGGTGGTCGCAGTATTTT. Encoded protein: CAWSRWSQYF.

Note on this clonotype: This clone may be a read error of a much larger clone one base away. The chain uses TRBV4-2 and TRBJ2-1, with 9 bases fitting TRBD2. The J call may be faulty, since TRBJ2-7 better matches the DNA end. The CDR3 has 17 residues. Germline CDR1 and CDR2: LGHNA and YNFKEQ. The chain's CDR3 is CASSQGTSANSYNEQYF. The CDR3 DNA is TGTGCCAGCAGCCAAGGGACTAGCGCTAACTCCTACAATGAGCAGTACTTC.

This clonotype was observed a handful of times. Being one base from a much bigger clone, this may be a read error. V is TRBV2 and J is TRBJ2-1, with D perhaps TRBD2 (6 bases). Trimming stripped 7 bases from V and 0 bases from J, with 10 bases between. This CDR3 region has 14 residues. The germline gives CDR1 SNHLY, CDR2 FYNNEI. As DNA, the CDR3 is TGTGCCAGCAATTACGGGAGCTCCTACAATGAGCAGTTCTTC. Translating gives CASNYGSSYNEQFF.

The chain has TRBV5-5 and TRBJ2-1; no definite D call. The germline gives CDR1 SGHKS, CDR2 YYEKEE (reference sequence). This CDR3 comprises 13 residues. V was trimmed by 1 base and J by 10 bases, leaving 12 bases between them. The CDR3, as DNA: TGTGCCAGCAGCTTGACTCCGCTAGGGGAGCAGTTCTTC. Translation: CASSLTPLGEQFF.

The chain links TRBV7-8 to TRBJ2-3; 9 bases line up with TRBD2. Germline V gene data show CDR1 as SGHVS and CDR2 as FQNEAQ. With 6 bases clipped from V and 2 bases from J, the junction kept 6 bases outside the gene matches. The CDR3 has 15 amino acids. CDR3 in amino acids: CASRKMGLATDTQYF. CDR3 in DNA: TGTGCCAGCAGAAAAATGGGACTAGCCACAGATACGCAGTATTTT.

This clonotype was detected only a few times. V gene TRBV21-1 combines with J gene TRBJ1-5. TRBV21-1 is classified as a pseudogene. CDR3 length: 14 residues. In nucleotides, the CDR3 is TGTGCCAGCAGCCGTGCCAGGAGTGATCAGCCCCAGCATTTT. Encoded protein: CASSRARSDQPQHF.

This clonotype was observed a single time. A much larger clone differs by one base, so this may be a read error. CDR3 coding DNA: TGTGCCAGCAGTTACTCGAATTCAGGGAATGGCTGCACCTTC. This sequence encodes CASSYSNSGNGCTF. The rearrangement links TRBV6-5 to TRBJ1-2; a weak D match, TRBD1 (5 bases). Germline CDR1 MNHEY, CDR2 SVGAGI. CDR3 size: 14 residues.

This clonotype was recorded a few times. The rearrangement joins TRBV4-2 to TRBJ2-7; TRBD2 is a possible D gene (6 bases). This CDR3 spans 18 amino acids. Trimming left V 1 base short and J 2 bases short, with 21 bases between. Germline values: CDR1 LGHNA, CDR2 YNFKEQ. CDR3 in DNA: TGTGCCAGCAGCCAAGCGGGGTTTGGAAGCGGGCCGCCCTACGAGCAGTACTTC. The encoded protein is CASSQAGFGSGPPYEQYF.

The chain's CDR3 is CASSKGPGTVMKNWFF. The DNA for the CDR3 is TGTGCCAGCAGCAAGGGGCCTGGGACGGTAATGAAAAACTGGTTTTTT. This chain connects TRBV21-1 to TRBJ1-4; the tabulated D call, TRBD1, remains unverified against the DNA. TRBV21-1 is described as a pseudogene. The CDR3 consists of 16 residues.

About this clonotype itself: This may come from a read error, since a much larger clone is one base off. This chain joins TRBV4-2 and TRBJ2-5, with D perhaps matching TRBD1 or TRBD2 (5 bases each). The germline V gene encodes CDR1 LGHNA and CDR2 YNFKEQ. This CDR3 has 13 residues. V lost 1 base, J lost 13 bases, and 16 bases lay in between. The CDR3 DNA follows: TGTGCCAGCAGCCAAGTCGGGGACCACGAGCTGTACTTC. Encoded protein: CASSQVGDHELYF.